These 29 T cell receptor beta chains were sequenced from one sample in a study of OX40 agonist ivuxolimab in advanced cancers. The protocol was immunoSEQ multiplex PCR, while the TCRdb copy is restricted to in-frame clones and leaves out a portion. The sample lists around 48,000 clones; 75% to 80% were seen once. The sample was CD4+ or CD8+ T cells sorted from blood, taken in a trial of the OX40 agonist ivuxolimab. Receptors were obtained from an adult with an advanced solid tumor such as melanoma, head and neck, liver or kidney cancer.

The J gene is TRBJ2-7, the V gene TRBV4-1, with TRBD2 identical over 14 bases. CDR1 is MGHRA and CDR2 is YSYEKL in the germline V gene. V lost 1 base and J lost 5; bases outside the gene matches: 4. The CDR3 loop spans 16 amino acids. CDR3 sequence: CASSQVVGLAGDEQYF. Here the CDR3 DNA reads TGCGCCAGCAGCCAAGTGGTGGGACTAGCGGGAGACGAGCAGTACTTC.

The table lists this clone with a few counts. The chain joins TRBV10-3 to TRBJ1-5, with 10 bases identical to TRBD1. The CDR3 has 13 amino acids. CDR1 is ENHRY and CDR2 is SYGVKD in the germline V gene. The V and J ends lost 6 bases and 5 bases, in that order; junction bases with no gene match: 1. For the CDR3, the DNA is TGTGCCATCAGCGGGACAGGGGATCAGCCCCAGCATTTT. Translation: CAISGTGDQPQHF.

This chain uses TRBV7-9 with TRBJ2-3; D is ambiguous. Trimming removed 1 base at V and 4 bases at J, with 12 bases between. This CDR3 has 15 amino acids. The germline CDR1 and CDR2 sequences are SEHNR and FQNEAQ (reference sequence). CDR3 coding DNA: TGTGCCAGCAGCTTAGTTCTCGGGCGAGCAGATACGCAGTATTTT. As protein: CASSLVLGRADTQYF.

This chain connects TRBV27 to TRBJ2-5; tentatively, D is TRBD1 (6 bases). The CDR3 extends over 16 amino acids. Germline V CDR1 and CDR2: MNHEY, SMNVEV (reference sequence). The V end was cut by 5 bases, the J end by 4 bases, with 20 bases between. The CDR3 sequence is CASSPTGRAPGETQYF. In nucleotides, the CDR3 is TGTGCCAGCAGTCCAACAGGGCGGGCGCCGGGAGAGACCCAGTACTTC.

V is TRBV11-2 and J is TRBJ2-5, with 14 positions matching TRBD2. V shed 4 bases and J 4 bases; nucleotides not matched to a gene: 2. CDR3 length equals 15 residues. Germline V gene lookup returns CDR1 SGHAT and CDR2 FQNNGV. CDR3 sequence: CASSWTSGRRETQYF. The CDR3 DNA sequence: TGTGCCAGCAGCTGGACTAGCGGGAGGCGAGAGACCCAGTACTTC.

Comment on this clone: One junction end disagrees with the germline gene, perhaps due to a read error. The chain carries TRBV18 and TRBJ2-5; weak D call: TRBD1 (6 bases). Germline V gives CDR1 KGHSH, CDR2 LQKENI. The CDR3 covers 15 residues. CDR3 amino acids: CASSPLAGAQETQHF. In nucleotides, the CDR3 is TGTGCCAGCTCACCATTGGCAGGGGCTCAAGAGACCCAGCACTTC. The entire variable domain, with the rest obtained from reference TRBV18 and TRBJ2-5, is as follows: NAGVMQNPRHLVRRRGQEARLRCSPMKGHSHVYWYRQLPEEGLKFMVYLQKENIIDESGMPKERFSAEFPKEGPSILRIQQVVRGDSAAYFCASSPLAGAQETQHFGPGTRLLVL.

V is TRBV5-6 and J is TRBJ1-1; D not certain. This CDR3 is built from 14 residues. The V gene lost 1 base and the J gene lost 5 bases, with 12 bases spanning the gap. CDR1 and CDR2 from the germline V gene are SGHDT and YYEEEE. The CDR3 here is CASSLLPGTTEAFF. The CDR3 DNA reads TGTGCCAGCAGCTTGCTCCCAGGTACTACTGAAGCTTTCTTT.

This chain joins TRBV7-2 and TRBJ2-1; D may match TRBD1 or TRBD2 (7 bases each). From germline, CDR1 is SGHTA and CDR2 FQGNSA. V shed 5 bases and J shed 9 bases, with 17 bases lying between them. The CDR3 is made up of 14 amino acids. The CDR3, as DNA: TGTGCCAGCAGCCCTCGACAGGGAGGGAGTGAGCAGTTCTTC. Its protein is CASSPRQGGSEQFF.

The chain recombines TRBV9 with TRBJ2-3; 7 bases line up with TRBD2. Germline lookup yields CDR1 SGDLS and CDR2 YYNGEE. The CDR3 has 16 amino acids. Trimming took 3 bases from V and 4 from J; bases not matched to a gene: 11. The DNA of the CDR3 is TGTGCCAGCAGCGATCGGGGCGGGAGAGACGCAGATACGCAGTATTTT. Its translation is CASSDRGGRDADTQYF. Supplemented by reference TRBV9 and TRBJ2-3, the full variable domain reads DSGVTQTPKHLITATGQRVTLRCSPRSGDLSVYWYQQSLDQGLQFLIQYYNGEERAKGNILERFSAQQFPDLHSELNLSSLELGDSALYFCASSDRGGRDADTQYFGPGTRLTVL.

Comment on this clone: Other DNA sequences from this sample encode an identical CDR3 as well. This chain joins TRBV19 and TRBJ1-2; 10 bases align to TRBD1. CDR1 is LNHDA, CDR2 SQIVND, per germline (reference sequence). V lost 6 bases to trimming and J lost 6 bases; unmatched junction nucleotides: 4. The CDR3 runs 13 residues. CDR3 in amino acids: CASSRGQGNGYTF. CDR3 nucleotides: TGTGCCAGTAGCCGGGGACAGGGGAATGGCTACACCTTC.

The rearrangement joins TRBV30 to TRBJ2-1; tentative D call: TRBD2 (5 bases). Germline loops: CDR1 GTSNPN, CDR2 SVGIG (reference sequence). This CDR3 contains 12 residues. V was pared by 3 bases and J by 9 bases, with 12 bases between. CDR3 in amino acids: CAWSATGSEQFF. CDR3 DNA sequence: TGTGCCTGGAGCGCCACGGGATCTGAGCAGTTCTTC.

The rearrangement links TRBV27 to TRBJ1-5, with 8 bases aligning to TRBD1. CDR3 size: 16 residues. V dropped 6 bases and J dropped 4; count of bases not matched to a gene: 11. In germline, CDR1 is MNHEY, CDR2 SMNVEV (reference sequence). CDR3 bases: TGTGCCAGCAGCCCCGCGGACAGGGCATCGAATCAGCCCCAGCATTTT. Its protein is CASSPADRASNQPQHF.

A single count supports this clone. The chain carries TRBV27 and TRBJ1-5, with a weak D call TRBD1 (5 bases). With 2 bases removed from V and 4 bases from J, the gap between germline ends came to 12 bases. CDR1 and CDR2 from the germline V gene are MNHEY and SMNVEV (reference sequence). This CDR3 is built from 15 residues. The CDR3 is CASSLEGRLNQPQHF. Here the CDR3 DNA reads TGTGCCAGCAGTTTAGAGGGACGATTGAATCAGCCCCAGCATTTT.

The chain links TRBV5-1 to TRBJ2-2, with 10 nucleotides matching TRBD1. The CDR3 is 16 amino acids. V was pared by 0 bases and J by 6 bases, with 5 bases of the junction left unmatched. CDR1 and CDR2 (germline): SGHRS, YFSETQ. CDR3 in amino acids: CASSLETGGGSGELFF. CDR3 DNA sequence: TGCGCCAGCAGCTTGGAGACAGGGGGCGGCTCCGGGGAGCTGTTTTTT.

This clone turned up a few times. This rearrangement joins TRBV7-3 to TRBJ2-3, with D unclear. The CDR3 consists of 16 residues. CDR1 is SGHTA, CDR2 FQGTGA, per germline. V gave up 4 bases and J gave up 2 bases, with 16 bases separating them. In DNA form, the CDR3 reads TGTGCCAGCAGCTCGGGCGATCGGCAGTACACAGATACGCAGTATTTT. This sequence encodes CASSSGDRQYTDTQYF.

The chain carries TRBV14 and TRBJ2-7; D unclear. The V end lost 0 bases, the J end lost 9 bases, and 9 bases lay between the germline ends. Germline CDR1 SGHDN, CDR2 FVKESK. The CDR3 spans 12 residues. This CDR3 reads CASSQDTLRQYF. CDR3 DNA: TGTGCCAGCAGCCAAGATACGCTGAGGCAGTACTTC.

This clone was seen a few times. The CDR3 protein is CASSTRDRGNTEAFF. CDR3 nucleotides: TGTGCCAGCAGTACCCGGGACAGGGGGAACACTGAAGCTTTCTTT. The V gene is TRBV6-6, the J gene TRBJ1-1; 10 positions agree with TRBD1. This CDR3 is 15 amino acids long. V gave up 5 bases and J gave up 1 base; unmatched junction bases: 4. Looked up from germline, CDR1 is MNHNY and CDR2 is SVGAGI (reference sequence).

The V call is TRBV5-1, the J call TRBJ2-1, with a possible D match to TRBD2 (6 bases). This CDR3 spans 16 amino acids. Germline V CDR1 and CDR2: SGHRS, YFSETQ. V dropped 0 bases and J dropped 5 bases, with 15 bases sitting between them. CDR3 residues: CASSLGVTSRNNEQFF. Written as DNA, the CDR3 is TGCGCCAGCAGCTTGGGAGTAACTAGCAGAAACAATGAGCAGTTCTTC. Full variable domain (remainder filled in from reference TRBV5-1 and TRBJ2-1): KAGVTQTPRYLIKTRGQQVTLSCSPISGHRSVSWYQQTPGQGLQFLFEYFSETQRNKGNFPGRFSGRQFSNSRSEMNVSTLELGDSALYLCASSLGVTSRNNEQFFGPGTRLTVL.

Here the CDR3 DNA reads TGTGCCAGCAGCGTGGGACTAGCGGGAGGAAACTACAATGAGCAGTTCTTC. Translating gives CASSVGLAGGNYNEQFF. V usage is TRBV9 and J usage is TRBJ2-1; TRBD2 agrees at 15 bases. The CDR3 has 17 amino acids. Trimming cost V 2 bases and J 3 bases; bases outside gene matches: 3. CDR1 and CDR2 (germline): SGDLS, YYNGEE.

The gene calls are TRBV5-4 and TRBJ2-3; unclear D gene. CDR3 length: 14 amino acids. CDR1 is SGHNT and CDR2 is YYREEE in the germline V gene (reference sequence). Trimming took 2 bases from V and 1 from J, leaving 8 bases between them. The CDR3 bases are TGTGCCAGCAGCTTTTCCCGGGGCACAGATACGCAGTATTTT. This sequence encodes CASSFSRGTDTQYF.

This clone was seen once. This chain connects TRBV2 to TRBJ1-1; D is undetermined. V was shortened by 4 bases and J by 6 bases, with 9 bases between the two germline ends. The germline V gene encodes CDR1 SNHLY and CDR2 FYNNEI. The length of the CDR3 is 12 residues. This chain's CDR3 is CASSVGLAEAFF. CDR3 sequence (DNA): TGTGCCAGCAGTGTGGGGTTGGCTGAAGCTTTCTTT.

This chain joins TRBV5-4 and TRBJ2-3; D unclear. CDR1 and CDR2 (germline): SGHNT, YYREEE (reference sequence). The CDR3 contains 13 residues. The V gene lost 5 bases and the J gene lost 2 bases, with 9 bases spanning the gap. In DNA form, the CDR3 reads TGTGCCAGCAGTCTTCAAATCACAGATACGCAGTATTTT. Its protein product is CASSLQITDTQYF.

CDR3 loop: CASSIEGLSPLHF. CDR3 in DNA: TGTGCCAGTAGTATAGAGGGCCTTTCACCCCTCCACTTT. This rearrangement joins TRBV19 to TRBJ1-6; D uncertain. Germline V gives CDR1 LNHDA, CDR2 SQIVND (reference sequence). The germline V and J ends were trimmed by 0 bases and 9 bases, with 6 bases remaining between them. CDR3 size: 13 residues.

J is TRBJ2-2 and V is TRBV5-1; 7 positions match TRBD1. V lost 4 bases, J lost 2 bases, and 5 bases stayed unmatched. CDR3 length equals 15 residues. The germline V gene encodes CDR1 SGHRS and CDR2 YFSETQ. CDR3 amino acids: CASSPGQTNTGELFF. The CDR3 DNA reads as TGCGCCAGCAGCCCGGGACAGACTAACACCGGGGAGCTGTTTTTT.

The gene calls are TRBV7-9 and TRBJ1-2, with D unclear. The CDR3 extends over 13 amino acids. With 5 bases removed from V and 6 bases from J, the gap between germline ends came to 13 bases. The germline V gene encodes CDR1 SEHNR and CDR2 FQNEAQ (reference sequence). The CDR3 loop reads CASSTEPSDGYTF. CDR3 DNA sequence: TGTGCCAGCAGCACCGAACCCAGTGATGGCTACACCTTC.

The chain is built from TRBV28 and TRBJ2-7; TRBD2 matches at 7 bases. The J segment lost 0 bases and the V segment lost 6 bases, leaving 8 bases of the junction unmatched. CDR1 MDHEN and CDR2 SYDVKM come from the germline V gene. The CDR3 covers 15 residues. Here the CDR3 reads CASREAGRGSYEQYF. As DNA, the CDR3 is TGTGCCAGCAGAGAAGCGGGGAGGGGCTCCTACGAGCAGTACTTC.

This clone was counted only a few times. V gene TRBV4-1 combines with J gene TRBJ1-1; tentative D call: TRBD1 (6 bases). CDR3 length equals 13 residues. V shed 2 bases and J shed 11 bases, with 15 bases lying between them. CDR1 and CDR2 from the germline V gene are MGHRA and YSYEKL. CDR3 in amino acids: CASSQIPGVGAFF. In nucleotides, the CDR3 is TGCGCCAGCAGCCAAATTCCAGGGGTAGGGGCTTTCTTT.

V and J are TRBV2 and TRBJ2-1, with D perhaps matching TRBD1 (5 bases). The germline V gene encodes CDR1 SNHLY and CDR2 FYNNEI. Between the trimmed V and J ends, which lost 5 bases and 7 bases, there was a span of 9 bases. This CDR3 comprises 12 residues. CDR3 in amino acids: CASSRQQNEQFF. The CDR3 DNA sequence: TGTGCCAGCAGTCGACAGCAGAATGAGCAGTTCTTC.

This chain links TRBV2 with TRBJ2-7; D is possibly TRBD1 or TRBD2 (6 bases each). The CDR3 has 13 residues. Between the trimmed V and J ends, which lost 8 bases and 2 bases, there was a span of 13 bases. From germline, CDR1 is SNHLY and CDR2 FYNNEI. This CDR3 reads CASGRGLTYEQYF. DNA for the CDR3: TGTGCCAGCGGCCGGGGGCTAACCTACGAGCAGTACTTC.